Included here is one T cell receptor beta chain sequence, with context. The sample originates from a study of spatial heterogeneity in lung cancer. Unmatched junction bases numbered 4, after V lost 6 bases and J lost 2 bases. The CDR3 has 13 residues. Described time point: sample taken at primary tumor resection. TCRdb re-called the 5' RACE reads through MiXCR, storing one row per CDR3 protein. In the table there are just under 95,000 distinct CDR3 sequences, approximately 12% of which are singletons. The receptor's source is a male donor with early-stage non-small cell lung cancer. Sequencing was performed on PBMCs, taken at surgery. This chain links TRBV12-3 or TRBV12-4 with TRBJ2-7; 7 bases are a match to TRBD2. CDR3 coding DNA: TGTGCCAGCAGCCGCGGGGGACCCTACGAGCAGTACTTC. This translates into CASSRGGPYEQYF.